One and the same sample provided the 24 T cell receptor beta chains below, sequenced in a study of control samples from healthy donors and cancer patients. Data came from immunoSEQ multiplex PCR; TCRdb stores just in-frame clones and leaves some out. The repertoire includes 130,000 or so clones, about 90% of them detected once, and about 7.6% sits in the top ten. Sequencing input: blood. Every receptor here comes from a man between 18 and 29 years old in good health.

This sequence joins TRBV10-2 and TRBJ1-1, with a possible D match to TRBD1 (5 bases). The CDR3 has 14 residues. The V end was cut by 1 base, the J end by 3 bases, with 9 bases between. The V gene's germline CDR1 is WSHSY and CDR2 SAAADI. CDR3: CASSEWGGDTEAFF. The CDR3 DNA reads TGCGCCAGCAGTGAGTGGGGGGGGGACACTGAAGCTTTCTTT.

The chain is built from TRBV2 and TRBJ1-3; TRBD1 matches 7 bases. The CDR3 has 14 amino acids. V shed 10 bases, J shed 0 bases, and the junction held 6 bases outside the gene matches. CDR1 and CDR2 (germline): SNHLY, FYNNEI. The CDR3 here is CATRTGSSGNTIYF. In nucleotides, the CDR3 is TGTGCCACCAGGACAGGAAGCTCTGGAAACACCATATATTTT. Based on the CDR3 plus reference TRBV2 and TRBJ1-3, the full variable domain is EPEVTQTPSHQVTQMGQEVILRCVPISNHLYFYWYRQILGQKVEFLVSFYNNEISEKSEIFDDQFSVERPDGSNFTLKIRSTKLEDSAMYFCATRTGSSGNTIYFGEGSWLTVV.

This chain connects TRBV7-2 to TRBJ1-3; TRBD1 matches 8 bases. The CDR3 is 16 amino acids. Trimming cost V 2 bases and J 0 bases; bases outside gene matches: 3. Germline CDR1 SGHTA, CDR2 FQGNSA. In DNA, the CDR3 is TGTGCCAGCAGCTTAATGGGGACAGGCTCTGGAAACACCATATATTTT. Its translation: CASSLMGTGSGNTIYF.

The chain combines TRBV4-1 with TRBJ2-2; no firm D call. Germline CDR1 is MGHRA and CDR2 is YSYEKL. The CDR3 extends over 16 amino acids. The ends were cut back, 3 bases at V and 3 bases at J, with 14 bases in the middle. The CDR3 here is CASSHPRSLDTGELFF. DNA for the CDR3: TGCGCCAGCAGCCATCCGAGGAGTCTGGACACCGGGGAGCTGTTTTTT.

J is TRBJ2-6 and V is TRBV19; tentative D call: TRBD1 (6 bases). CDR3 length: 17 amino acids. Per germline, CDR1 LNHDA and CDR2 SQIVND (reference sequence). V lost 7 bases, J lost 1 base, and 17 bases lay in between. The CDR3 nucleotides read TGTGCCAGTAAACCACAGGGTAGATGGTCTGGGGCCAACGTCCTGACTTTC. This translates into CASKPQGRWSGANVLTF. Complete variable domain (other parts from reference TRBV19 and TRBJ2-6): DGGITQSPKYLFRKEGQNVTLSCEQNLNHDAMYWYRQDPGQGLRLIYYSQIVNDFQKGDIAEGYSVSREKKESFPLTVTSAQKNPTAFYLCASKPQGRWSGANVLTFGAGSRLTVL.

CDR3 sequence reads: CASSFRDSWYQETQYF. The DNA of the CDR3 is TGTGCCAGCAGCTTCCGGGACAGCTGGTACCAAGAGACCCAGTACTTC. V and J are TRBV7-2 and TRBJ2-5; 7 bases align to TRBD1. V trimming: 3 bases; J trimming: 0 bases; junction bases outside the gene matches: 7. The length of the CDR3 is 16 residues. CDR1 is SGHTA and CDR2 is FQGNSA in the germline V gene.

This sequence joins TRBV15 and TRBJ1-5, with 8 bases fitting TRBD1. With 6 bases clipped from V and 3 bases from J, the junction kept 10 bases outside the gene matches. The CDR3 contains 16 residues. Germline loops: CDR1 LNHNV, CDR2 YYDKDF (reference sequence). The CDR3 coding sequence is TGTGCCACCAGTACGAACAGGGGGATACCCAATCAGCCCCAGCATTTT. This codes for CATSTNRGIPNQPQHF.

At least ten counts were recorded for this clone. The V and J genes are TRBV5-5 and TRBJ2-7; 9 bases are a match to TRBD1. J lost 0 bases, V lost 2 bases, and 6 bases had no gene match. The germline V gene encodes CDR1 SGHKS and CDR2 YYEKEE (reference sequence). The CDR3 loop spans 16 amino acids. The CDR3 region is CASSFSIQGASYEQYF. CDR3 in DNA: TGTGCCAGCAGCTTTTCTATACAGGGGGCCTCCTACGAGCAGTACTTC.

The chain uses TRBV19 and TRBJ1-2; the D is unclear. Looked up from germline, CDR1 is LNHDA and CDR2 is SQIVND (reference sequence). The CDR3 is 14 amino acids. V was cut by 5 bases and J by 8 bases, with 18 bases left in between. The CDR3 coding sequence is TGTGCCAGTAGTTCCCCTGGTTGGGTCAGGGGCTACACCTTC. Amino acid sequence: CASSSPGWVRGYTF.

The rearrangement joins TRBV2 to TRBJ1-2; a weak D match, TRBD1 (5 bases). Germline V gene sequence: CDR1 SNHLY, CDR2 FYNNEI. Trimming cost V 3 bases and J 4 bases, with 12 bases left between them. The CDR3 has 14 residues. The CDR3 nucleotides are TGTGCCAGCAGTGATCGAGGGGCCCTCTATGGCTACACCTTC. Translation gives CASSDRGALYGYTF.

The chain links TRBV2 to TRBJ1-2, with TRBD1 matching over 8 bases. The ends lost 1 base at V and 5 bases at J; junction bases unmatched: 9. The CDR3 runs 16 residues. Germline assignment: CDR1 SNHLY and CDR2 FYNNEI. CDR3 in amino acids: CASSEEEDREWYGYTF. CDR3 DNA sequence: TGTGCCAGCAGTGAAGAGGAGGACAGGGAATGGTATGGCTACACCTTC. Using reference TRBV2 and TRBJ1-2 for the parts outside the CDR3, the full variable domain is EPEVTQTPSHQVTQMGQEVILRCVPISNHLYFYWYRQILGQKVEFLVSFYNNEISEKSEIFDDQFSVERPDGSNFTLKIRSTKLEDSAMYFCASSEEEDREWYGYTFGSGTRLTVV.

J is TRBJ2-1 and V is TRBV7-9; unclear D gene. V was clipped by 8 bases and J by 8 bases, with 19 bases between them. The CDR3 has 14 residues. CDR1 and CDR2 from the germline V gene are SEHNR and FQNEAQ (reference sequence). CDR3 nucleotide sequence: TGTGCCAGCGCAGCTTCGTTGGCACGGGATGAGCAGTTCTTC. Residues: CASAASLARDEQFF.

The chain joins TRBV7-9 to TRBJ2-7; D is tentatively TRBD1 or TRBD2 (6 bases each). CDR1 is SEHNR, CDR2 FQNEAQ, per germline (reference sequence). CDR3 length equals 11 residues. The DNA for the CDR3 is TGTGCAGGGGGGACGGCCTACGAGCAGTACTTC. It is translated as CAGGTAYEQYF.

The chain combines TRBV30 with TRBJ2-7, with TRBD2 as a possible D gene (6 bases). This CDR3 comprises 16 residues. The germline V gene encodes CDR1 GTSNPN and CDR2 SVGIG (reference sequence). Trimming cost V 0 bases and J 1 base, with 16 bases left between them. The CDR3 DNA is TGTGCCTGGAGTGTAGGGGTCGGGGGAGGTTCCTACGAGCAGTACTTC. As protein: CAWSVGVGGGSYEQYF.

As DNA, the CDR3 is TGTGCCAGCAGCTTGCGCGGGCTGACCTACGAGCAGTACTTC. Translation: CASSLRGLTYEQYF. The V call is TRBV5-4, the J call TRBJ2-7, with D possibly matching TRBD2 (5 bases). Germline V gene lookup returns CDR1 SGHNT and CDR2 YYREEE (reference sequence). V dropped 1 base and J dropped 2 bases, with 10 bases sitting between them. The CDR3 totals 14 residues.

The rearrangement uses TRBV3-1 (or the pseudogene TRBV3-2) and TRBJ2-3; 8 bases line up with TRBD1. The CDR3 covers 15 residues. Germline V gene sequence: CDR1 LGHDT, CDR2 YNNKEL (reference sequence). V shed 5 bases, J shed 0 bases, and the junction held 4 bases outside the gene matches. In DNA, the CDR3 is TGTGCCAGCAGCTGGGACAGGCAAAGCACAGATACGCAGTATTTT. Protein product: CASSWDRQSTDTQYF.

The V and J genes are TRBV6-4 and TRBJ1-2, with a weak D call TRBD1 (5 bases). From germline, CDR1 is MRHNA and CDR2 SNTAGT. V was pared by 2 bases and J by 4 bases, with 8 bases between. The CDR3 sequence is 13 residues long. The CDR3 spells CASSDGGGYGYTF. For the CDR3, the DNA is TGTGCCAGCAGTGACGGGGGTGGCTATGGCTACACCTTC.

This clone came up a few times. CDR3 amino acids: CASSSRGGWTEAFF. The CDR3 DNA reads TGTGCCAGCAGTTCCCGTGGGGGGTGGACTGAAGCTTTCTTT. The chain combines TRBV27 with TRBJ1-1, with a possible D match to TRBD1 (5 bases). Trimming took 4 bases from V and 5 from J, leaving 14 bases between them. CDR3 length: 14 amino acids. Germline CDR1 reads MNHEY; CDR2 reads SMNVEV (reference sequence).

Only a few counts were recorded for this clone. This chain connects TRBV6-6 to TRBJ1-2; D perhaps matches TRBD1 (6 bases). Germline-derived CDR1 and CDR2 are MNHNY and SVGAGI (reference sequence). Trimming took 0 bases from V and 9 from J, leaving 14 bases between them. CDR3 size: 14 residues. The CDR3: CASSYSGDIGSYTF. Written as DNA, the CDR3 is TGTGCCAGCAGTTACTCGGGGGACATTGGAAGCTACACCTTC.

The CDR3 loop is CASSSAAEDVNQPQHF. The CDR3 DNA reads TGTGCCAGCAGTTCGGCAGCGGAGGATGTCAATCAGCCCCAGCATTTT. The chain employs TRBV28 and TRBJ1-5, with unresolved D. V lost 4 bases, J lost 3 bases, and 16 bases lay in between. The length of the CDR3 is 16 residues. CDR1 and CDR2 (germline): MDHEN, SYDVKM.

This rearrangement joins TRBV6-5 to TRBJ1-3; tentatively, D is TRBD1 (6 bases). The germline V gene encodes CDR1 MNHEY and CDR2 SVGAGI. The CDR3 is made up of 15 amino acids. V gave up 0 bases and J gave up 4 bases, with 10 bases separating them. CDR3 loop: CASSYSQGRGNTIYF. The CDR3 coding sequence is TGTGCCAGCAGTTACTCGCAGGGGCGGGGAAACACCATATATTTT.

This clone was observed a single time. The gene calls are TRBV28 and TRBJ1-5, with D possibly matching TRBD1 (5 bases). The CDR3 is made up of 16 amino acids. The germline V gene encodes CDR1 MDHEN and CDR2 SYDVKM. V gave up 6 bases and J gave up 0 bases, with 15 bases separating them. CDR3 DNA: TGTGCCAGCAGACCTACCGGGGCGGTTAGCAATCAGCCCCAGCATTTT. It translates to CASRPTGAVSNQPQHF. Filled out from reference TRBV28 and TRBJ1-5, the complete variable domain reads DVKVTQSSRYLVKRTGEKVFLECVQDMDHENMFWYRQDPGLGLRLIYFSYDVKMKEKGDIPEGYSVSREKKERFSLILESASTNQTSMYLCASRPTGAVSNQPQHFGDGTRLSIL.

The V call is TRBV5-1, the J call TRBJ2-1; no firm D call. Trimming stripped 0 bases from V and 10 bases from J, with 8 bases between. Germline V gene sequence: CDR1 SGHRS, CDR2 YFSETQ. CDR3 length: 12 amino acids. CDR3 loop: CASSLGAGEQFF. As DNA, the CDR3 is TGCGCCAGCAGCTTGGGGGCAGGAGAGCAGTTCTTC.

The chain employs TRBV5-1 and TRBJ1-2, with 10 bases that match TRBD1. CDR3 length equals 14 residues. The germline V gene encodes CDR1 SGHRS and CDR2 YFSETQ. J gave up 8 bases and V 2 bases, and 6 bases lay outside the gene matches. The chain's CDR3 is CASSLKGTGAGYTF. The CDR3 region has the DNA TGCGCCAGCAGCTTAAAAGGGACAGGGGCAGGCTACACCTTC.